One sample yielded the 2 T cell receptor beta chains listed below, sequenced in a study of OX40 agonist ivuxolimab in advanced cancers. Here immunoSEQ multiplex PCR was the method, and the copy in TCRdb shows in-frame clones only, minus some. Among 45,000 to 60,000 clones, roughly 92% were seen once, and the ten largest hold around 12%. The starting material was CD4+ or CD8+ T cells sorted from blood, obtained in a trial of the OX40 agonist ivuxolimab. The source of these receptors is an adult with an advanced solid tumor such as melanoma, head and neck, liver or kidney cancer.

This chain uses TRBV7-8 with TRBJ1-1, with 9 bases identical to TRBD1. Trimming took 4 bases from V and 1 from J; bases not matched to a gene: 1. CDR3 length equals 14 residues. Per germline, CDR1 SGHVS and CDR2 FQNEAQ. CDR3 sequence: CASSSGQGNTEAFF. The CDR3 DNA follows: TGTGCCAGCAGCTCGGGACAGGGGAACACTGAAGCTTTCTTT. Based on the CDR3 plus reference TRBV7-8 and TRBJ1-1, the full variable domain is GAGVSQSPRYKVAKRGQDVALRCDPISGHVSLFWYQQALGQGPEFLTYFQNEAQLDKSGLPSDRFFAERPEGSVSTLKIQRTQQEDSAVYLCASSSGQGNTEAFFGQGTRLTVV.

The chain has TRBV19 and TRBJ2-1; TRBD2 matches at 10 bases. This CDR3 has 16 residues. The ends lost 3 bases at V and 4 bases at J; junction bases unmatched: 6. Germline loops: CDR1 LNHDA, CDR2 SQIVND (reference sequence). The CDR3 spells CASSMLGTSAYNEQFF. CDR3 bases: TGTGCCAGTAGTATGTTAGGGACTAGCGCATACAATGAGCAGTTCTTC.